This section outlines one T cell receptor beta chain sequence together with its context. This clone was picked up a small number of times. What antigen it recognizes has not been identified. Base qualities are not at hand, and no much larger clone is one base apart. TCRbeta CDR3 regions were amplified from genomic DNA using the immunoSEQ Assay, a bias-controlled multiplex PCR. In the original analysis: The number of nucleated cells in each sample was estimated by amplification of reference gene primers within the assay. To quantify the absolute abundance of each unique TCRbeta CDR3 rearrangement, sequence reads were collapsed and filtered. Productive Simpson clonality was computed per sample as the square root of Simpson's diversity index over productive rearrangements. This immuneACCESS table, as held by TCRdb, lists in-frame sequences with V and J called but not all clones. Of the missing ones, under half trace to an unresolved V gene in checked studies; the others have no known cause. The DNA gave D and trimming, while V, J and clone size come from that table. The sample yields approximately 200,000 clones; roughly 83% were counted once. Of the sample, just under 7.5% falls within the top ten clones.

Each collaborating institution followed its own protocols to collect whole blood in K2EDTA tubes. Collaborator samples were shipped for TCRbeta analysis as frozen whole blood, isolated PBMCs, or DNA extracted from either sample type. The data belong to a study of blood T cell repertoires in COVID-19 (dated by TCRdb to 2019 to 2021). About the full investigation: Collaborator samples came from the United States, Italy and Spain and covered acute and convalescent phases of COVID-19. The material from the prospective study consisted of cDNA or gDNA derived from T cells, B-cell-depleted T cells, or PBMCs. Deeply sampled blood TCRbeta repertoires from subjects exposed to, actively infected with, or recovered from COVID-19 were included in the dataset. The repertoires were released in a freely available public database meant as a resource for research on the immune response to SARS-CoV-2. Samples came from the ongoing ImmuneRACE study (first 160 participants) plus 1,254 subjects from 6 global collaborators. A de-identified subject ID, COVID-19 status, age in years and sex were almost always included in the sample metadata. Where HLA class I and class II types were available, the types were taken from metadata supplied by the sample provider, not from assay-based typing.

What the authors observed across the whole study: The amount of clinical and demographic metadata varied by source and participant and was provided uncurated.

Deletion took 6 bases off V and 7 bases off J, with a span of 15 bases between the germline ends. Inclusive of the bounding cysteine and phenylalanine, the CDR3 is 13 residues long. Just CDR3 DNA is preserved here, 39 bases in frame from base 1. The germline V gene (reference sequence) gives CDR1 as MNHEY and CDR2 as SMNVEV. The sample consisted of peripheral blood. Recombination linked TRBV27 to TRBJ1-1, with the identity of the D gene unclear. The clonotype was recovered from a woman aged 45-65 years with acute or convalescent COVID-19. Here the CDR3 is given as CASSPAEGVEAFF. Here is the DNA: TGTGCCAGCAGCCCCGCGGAGGGAGTTGAAGCTTTCTTT.